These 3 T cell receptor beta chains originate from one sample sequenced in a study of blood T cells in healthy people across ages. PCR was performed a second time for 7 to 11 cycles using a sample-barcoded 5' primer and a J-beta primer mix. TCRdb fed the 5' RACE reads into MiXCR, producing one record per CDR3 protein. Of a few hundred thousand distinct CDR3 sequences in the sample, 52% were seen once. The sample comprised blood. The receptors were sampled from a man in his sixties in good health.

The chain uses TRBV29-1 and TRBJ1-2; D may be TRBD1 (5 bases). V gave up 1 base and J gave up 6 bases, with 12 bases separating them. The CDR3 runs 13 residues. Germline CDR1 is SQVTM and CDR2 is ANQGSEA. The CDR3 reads CSVEAAGFHGYTF. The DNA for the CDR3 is TGCAGCGTTGAAGCGGCAGGGTTTCATGGCTACACCTTC.

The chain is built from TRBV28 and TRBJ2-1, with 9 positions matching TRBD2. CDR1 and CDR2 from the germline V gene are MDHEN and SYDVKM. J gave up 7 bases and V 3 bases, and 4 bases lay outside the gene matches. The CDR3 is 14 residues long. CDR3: CASSFSGSWNEQFF. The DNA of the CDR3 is TGTGCCAGCAGTTTTAGCGGGAGTTGGAATGAGCAGTTCTTC.

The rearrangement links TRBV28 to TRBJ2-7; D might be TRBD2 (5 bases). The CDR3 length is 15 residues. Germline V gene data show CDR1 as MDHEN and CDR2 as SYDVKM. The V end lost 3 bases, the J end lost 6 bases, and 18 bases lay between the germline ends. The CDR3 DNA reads TGTGCCAGCAGTTTGCCGGGCTCTCGAGAGGGCGAGCAGTACTTC. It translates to CASSLPGSREGEQYF.